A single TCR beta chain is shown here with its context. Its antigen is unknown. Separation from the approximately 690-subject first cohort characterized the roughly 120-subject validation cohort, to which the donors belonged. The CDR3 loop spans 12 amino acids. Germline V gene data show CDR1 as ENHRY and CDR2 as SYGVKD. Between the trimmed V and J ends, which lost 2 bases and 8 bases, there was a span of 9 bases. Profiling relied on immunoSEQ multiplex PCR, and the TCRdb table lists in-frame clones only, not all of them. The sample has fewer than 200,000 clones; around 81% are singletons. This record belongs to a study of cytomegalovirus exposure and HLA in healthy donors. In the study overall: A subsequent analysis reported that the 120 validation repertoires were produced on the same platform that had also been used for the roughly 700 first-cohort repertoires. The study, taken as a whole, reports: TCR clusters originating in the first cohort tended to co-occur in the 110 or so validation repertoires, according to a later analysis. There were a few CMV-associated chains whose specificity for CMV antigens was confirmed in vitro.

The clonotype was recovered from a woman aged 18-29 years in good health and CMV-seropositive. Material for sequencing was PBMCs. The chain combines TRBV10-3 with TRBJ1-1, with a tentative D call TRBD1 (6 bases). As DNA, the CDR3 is TGTGCCATCAGTGAGACAGGACAGGAAGCTTTCTTT. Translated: CAISETGQEAFF.